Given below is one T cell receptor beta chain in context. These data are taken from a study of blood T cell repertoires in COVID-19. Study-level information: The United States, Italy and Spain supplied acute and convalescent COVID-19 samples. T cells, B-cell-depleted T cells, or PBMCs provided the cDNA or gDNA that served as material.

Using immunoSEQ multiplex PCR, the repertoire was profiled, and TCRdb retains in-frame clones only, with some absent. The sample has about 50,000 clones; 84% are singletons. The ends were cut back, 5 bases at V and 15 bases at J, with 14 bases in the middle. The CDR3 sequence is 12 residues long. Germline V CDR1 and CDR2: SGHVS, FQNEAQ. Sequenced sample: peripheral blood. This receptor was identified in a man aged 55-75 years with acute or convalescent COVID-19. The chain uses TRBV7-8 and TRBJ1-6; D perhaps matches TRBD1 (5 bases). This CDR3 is CASSVDRSGLHF. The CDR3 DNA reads TGTGCCAGCAGCGTCGACAGATCTGGCCTCCACTTT.